Sequencing of this TCR beta chain was carried out in a study of cytomegalovirus exposure and HLA in healthy donors. The study's findings and limits: Certain indistinguishable V segments, among them TRBV6-2 and TRBV6-3, were excluded.

For this clone: Its antigen is not known.

This CDR3 region has 16 residues. V shed 5 bases and J 3 bases; nucleotides not matched to a gene: 9. CDR1 is SGHNT, CDR2 YYREEE, per germline (reference sequence). 13 Jbeta primers and 60 Vbeta primers were used for the PCR. The table came from immunoSEQ multiplex PCR; TCRdb's copy has only in-frame clones and leaves some out. The sample gives about 87,000 clones, 74% of which show up once; 20% to 25% is in the top ten. The J gene is TRBJ2-7, the V gene TRBV5-4; 12 nucleotides agree with TRBD2. The receptor comes from a man in his thirties or forties in good health and CMV-seropositive. The sample comprised PBMCs. The CDR3 region has the DNA TGTGCCAGCAGAAGGGCTCTAGCGGGAGGGGGCTACGAGCAGTACTTC. Protein sequence: CASRRALAGGGYEQYF.